A selection of T cell receptor beta chains follows, all from one sample in a study of spatial heterogeneity in lung cancer. One entry per CDR3 protein, called by TCRdb with MiXCR from the 5' RACE reads. The repertoire holds 3,000 to 4,000 distinct CDR3 sequences, approximately 8.9% seen once, with 50% to 60% in the top ten. The source material was PBMCs, sampled at surgery. The receptors originated from a female donor with early-stage non-small cell lung cancer. Each CDR3 is given with its conserved first and last residue. The D gene is left open where the match is weak. Clone size is given for some rows only: seen once, a few or many times, or a class if the clone is expanded.

d_call	clone_size	v_call	j_call	cdr3_aa	cdr3_nt
TRBD1	medium-sized	TRBV20-1	TRBJ1-2	CSVPSGQGVYGYTF	TGCAGTGTACCCTCCGGACAGGGGGTCTATGGCTACACCTTC
NA	many	TRBV29-1	TRBJ2-7	CSVEVRGEQYF	TGCAGCGTGGAGGTCAGGGGCGAGCAGTACTTC
NA	many	TRBV7-3	TRBJ2-6	CASTLGSGAISGANVLTF	TGTGCCAGCACCCTAGGATCGGGGGCCATCTCTGGGGCCAACGTCCTGACTTTC
NA	few	TRBV7-9	TRBJ2-1	CASSWGPPGNEQFF	TGTGCCAGCAGCTGGGGTCCTCCTGGCAATGAGCAGTTCTTC
NA	many	TRBV6-5	TRBJ2-7	CASSSRGETYEQYF	TGTGCCAGCAGTTCCCGGGGTGAAACCTACGAGCAGTACTTC
NA	NA	TRBV7-9	TRBJ1-2	CASSLTGTYGYTF	TGTGCCAGCAGCTTAACGGGGACGTATGGCTACACCTTC
NA	many	TRBV7-3	TRBJ2-7	CASSWKGGYEQYF	TGTGCCAGCAGTTGGAAGGGCGGGTACGAGCAGTACTTC
TRBD1	NA	TRBV19	TRBJ1-5	CASSATGGLGQPQHF	TGTGCCAGTAGTGCCACAGGGGGTTTAGGTCAGCCCCAGCATTTT
TRBD1	many	TRBV5-1	TRBJ1-4	CASSQAGTGSGKLFF	TGCGCCAGCAGCCAAGCCGGGACAGGGAGTGGAAAACTGTTTTTT
NA	many	TRBV29-1	TRBJ2-1	CSLPGTNEQFF	TGCAGCCTTCCTGGGACCAATGAGCAGTTCTTC
TRBD1	medium-sized	TRBV6-5	TRBJ1-2	CASSNRGWYGYTF	TGTGCCAGCAGTAACAGGGGTTGGTATGGCTACACCTTC
NA	medium-sized	TRBV29-1	TRBJ2-7	CSVQDYEQYF	TGCAGCGTTCAGGACTACGAGCAGTACTTC
TRBD1	many	TRBV5-1	TRBJ1-2	CASSFTGGGYGYTF	TGCGCCAGCAGCTTCACAGGGGGCGGCTATGGCTACACCTTC
TRBD1	medium-sized	TRBV7-9	TRBJ1-1	CASSSGDRAFTEAFF	TGTGCCAGCAGCTCGGGGGACAGGGCGTTCACTGAAGCTTTCTTT
NA	medium-sized	TRBV6-2/TRBV6-3	TRBJ1-1	CASSLVRGGAFF	TGTGCCAGCAGCCTCGTCCGGGGTGGTGCTTTCTTT
TRBD1	medium-sized	TRBV7-2	TRBJ1-5	CASSTQGGQPQHF	TGTGCCAGCAGCACACAGGGGGGTCAGCCCCAGCATTTT
NA	few	TRBV10-3	TRBJ2-1	CAISGTYNEQFF	TGTGCCATCAGTGGCACCTACAATGAGCAGTTCTTC
NA	many	TRBV5-1	TRBJ2-7	CASYTSRAEQYF	TGCGCCAGCTATACCTCGAGGGCCGAGCAGTACTTC
NA	NA	TRBV12-3/TRBV12-4	TRBJ2-6	CASSLRSSGANVLTF	TGTGCCAGCAGTTTAAGGTCCTCTGGGGCCAACGTCCTGACTTTC
TRBD2	many	TRBV4-1	TRBJ2-4	CASSSKGLAGDLLAKNIQYF	TGCGCCAGCAGCTCAAAGGGACTAGCGGGGGACCTTCTAGCCAAAAACATTCAGTACTTC
NA	medium-sized	TRBV7-2	TRBJ1-5	CASSQLPNQPQHF	TGTGCCAGCAGCCAGCTGCCGAATCAGCCCCAGCATTTT
NA	NA	TRBV13	TRBJ2-6	CASSPPDSVFSGANVLTF	TGTGCCAGCAGCCCCCCAGACAGTGTCTTCTCTGGGGCCAACGTCCTGACTTTC
NA	many	TRBV7-2	TRBJ1-2	CASSLAAGYWDGYTF	TGTGCCAGCAGCTTAGCGGCCGGGTACTGGGATGGCTACACCTTC
NA	large	TRBV3-1	TRBJ2-3	CASSQDLGLSTQYF	TGTGCCAGCAGCCAAGATCTAGGACTGTCGACGCAGTATTTT
NA	many	TRBV9	TRBJ2-3	CASSVEGSALTDTQYF	TGTGCCAGCAGCGTAGAGGGGTCGGCTCTCACAGATACGCAGTATTTT
NA	NA	TRBV9	TRBJ2-3	CASSVGSYELYHPSTDTQYF	TGTGCCAGCAGCGTAGGTAGCTATGAGTTATACCACCCTAGCACAGATACGCAGTATTTT
NA	many	TRBV30	TRBJ2-3	CAWRGSTDTQYF	TGTGCCTGGCGCGGGTCCACAGATACGCAGTATTTT
NA	NA	TRBV4-2	TRBJ2-3	CASSRHSGTGDSDTQYF	TGTGCCAGCAGCCGCCACTCCGGGACTGGCGATTCAGATACGCAGTATTTT
TRBD1	many	TRBV11-2	TRBJ2-7	CASSPWGTGKHEQYF	TGTGCCAGCAGCCCCTGGGGGACAGGGAAACACGAGCAGTACTTC
NA	many	TRBV20-1	TRBJ2-2	CSARNSGSGTGELFF	TGCAGTGCTAGAAACTCAGGCTCGGGCACCGGGGAGCTGTTTTTT
NA	medium-sized	TRBV5-6	TRBJ2-4	CASSFRPVGTWAKNIQYF	TGTGCCAGCAGCTTCCGGCCTGTGGGGACGTGGGCCAAAAACATTCAGTACTTC
TRBD2	many	TRBV7-9	TRBJ2-1	CASRGGLAGAREQFF	TGTGCCAGCAGGGGTGGGCTAGCGGGGGCTCGGGAGCAGTTCTTC
TRBD1	NA	TRBV9	TRBJ1-1	CASSLTGGNTEAFF	TGTGCCAGCAGCCTGACAGGGGGTAACACTGAAGCTTTCTTT
NA	NA	TRBV5-8	TRBJ2-6	CASSFTGSGANVLTF	TGTGCCAGCAGCTTCACAGGGTCTGGGGCCAACGTCCTGACTTTC
NA	many	TRBV29-1	TRBJ2-1	CSVEDASYNEQFF	TGCAGCGTTGAAGACGCCTCCTACAATGAGCAGTTCTTC
TRBD2	many	TRBV7-2	TRBJ2-7	CASRPSGGSDQQYF	TGTGCCAGCAGACCCAGCGGGGGGTCAGACCAGCAGTACTTC